This TCR beta chain comes out of a study of blood T cell repertoires in COVID-19. Study overall: The origin of the acute and convalescent COVID-19 samples was the United States, Italy and Spain.

Original processing methods: Reference gene primers were amplified, and this amplification served to estimate nucleated cell counts. Generated by immunoSEQ multiplex PCR, the TCRdb table keeps only in-frame clones and is missing some. For V, J and clone size, that table is used; D and trimming come from the DNA. Among roughly 150,000 clones listed, about 85% were seen once. The ends lost 2 bases at V and 1 base at J; junction bases unmatched: 8. Germline values: CDR1 SGHTA, CDR2 FQGNSA. CDR3 size: 16 residues. V usage is TRBV7-2 and J usage is TRBJ2-7; TRBD1 aligns across 7 bases. This receptor was obtained from a woman aged 70-85 years with acute or convalescent COVID-19. The sample taken for sequencing was peripheral blood. The chain's CDR3 is CASSLSLADRSYEQYF. In DNA form, the CDR3 reads TGTGCCAGCAGCTTATCTCTGGCGGACAGGTCCTACGAGCAGTACTTC.